The 8 T cell receptor beta chains reported below all come from one sample, sequenced in a study of vaccination and CD4 T cells after COVID-19. Treatment given: roughly 10-day PBMC culture with coronavirus spike peptide pools or control peptides (ViraFEST assay). With the Oncomine TCR Beta short-read assay, DNA from cultured CD4+ T cells was sequenced. TCRdb passed the PCR reads through MiXCR, listing each CDR3 protein once. The sample carries approximately 20,000 distinct CDR3 sequences, roughly 73% recorded once. What these receptors recognize is not known. The source was CD4+ T cells from blood, cultured in vitro, collected after SARS-CoV-2 vaccination. Every receptor here comes from a human donor who received a COVID-19 vaccine.

The gene calls are TRBV6-1 and TRBJ2-3; D unresolved. V shed 4 bases and J shed 3 bases, with 14 bases lying between them. Per germline, CDR1 MNHNS and CDR2 SASEGT. The CDR3 extends over 15 amino acids. This CDR3 is CASSVLTPMTDTQYF. CDR3 nucleotides: TGTGCCAGCAGTGTACTCACGCCCATGACAGATACGCAGTATTTT.

V and J are TRBV6-1 and TRBJ1-2, with 7 bases fitting TRBD1. The trim removed 8 bases at V and 4 bases at J, leaving 10 bases unmatched. Germline CDR1 is MNHNS and CDR2 is SASEGT. The CDR3 spans 14 residues. CDR3 DNA: TGTGCCAGCCGTCAACAGGGGCTCACCTATGGCTACACCTTC. Its protein product is CASRQQGLTYGYTF.

This sequence joins TRBV15 and TRBJ1-2, with 8 nucleotides matching TRBD1. CDR1 is LNHNV, CDR2 YYDKDF, per germline (reference sequence). The junction had 12 bases not matched to a gene; V was cut back by 1 base and J by 8 bases. The CDR3 contains 16 residues. As DNA, the CDR3 is TGTGCCACCAGCAGAGGAAGCCAGGGGGCAGAGGGGGGCTACACCTTC. Translated: CATSRGSQGAEGGYTF.

The chain links TRBV7-6 to TRBJ2-3, with unresolved D. The CDR3 extends over 14 amino acids. The ends were cut back, 0 bases at V and 2 bases at J, with 6 bases in the middle. Germline V gene sequence: CDR1 SGHVS, CDR2 FNYEAQ. The CDR3 nucleotides are TGTGCCAGCAGCTTAGCGGAACACACAGATACGCAGTATTTT. The encoded protein is CASSLAEHTDTQYF. Full variable domain (missing parts from reference TRBV7-6 and TRBJ2-3): GAGVSQSPRYKVTKRGQDVALRCDPISGHVSLYWYRQALGQGPEFLTYFNYEAQQDKSGLPNDRFSAERPEGSISTLTIQRTEQRDSAMYRCASSLAEHTDTQYFGPGTRLTVL.

This clonotype appeared a few times. The chain employs TRBV7-9 and TRBJ1-6, with D possibly matching TRBD1 (6 bases). The CDR3 loop spans 13 amino acids. V lost 4 bases and J 8 bases, leaving 9 bases between the germline ends. Germline CDR1 reads SEHNR; CDR2 reads FQNEAQ (reference sequence). CDR3 DNA sequence: TGTGCCAGCAGCTACCCAGGGGATTCACCCCTCCACTTT. As protein: CASSYPGDSPLHF.

J is TRBJ2-7 and V is TRBV2, with 7 bases aligning to TRBD1. J lost 2 bases, V lost 4 bases, and 2 bases had no gene match. The CDR3 totals 13 residues. Germline CDR1 and CDR2: SNHLY and FYNNEI. The DNA for the CDR3 is TGTGCCAGCAGTGCACAGGGGACCTACGAGCAGTACTTC. Its protein is CASSAQGTYEQYF.

CDR3 residues: CASSFGGTGRYTNYGYTF. The CDR3 coding sequence is TGTGCCAGCAGCTTTGGAGGGACAGGGAGATATACTAACTATGGCTACACCTTC. This chain connects TRBV7-9 to TRBJ1-2; TRBD1 matches at 9 bases. The CDR3 sequence is 18 residues long. V was clipped by 3 bases and J by 0 bases; unmatched bases: 11. CDR1 is SEHNR, CDR2 FQNEAQ, per germline (reference sequence). Full variable domain (rest looked up from reference TRBV7-9 and TRBJ1-2): DTGVSQNPRHKITKRGQNVTFRCDPISEHNRLYWYRQTLGQGPEFLTYFQNEAQLEKSRLLSDRFSAERPKGSFSTLEIQRTEQGDSAMYLCASSFGGTGRYTNYGYTFGSGTRLTVV.

The gene calls are TRBV20-1 and TRBJ2-1; 10 bases match TRBD2. V was pared by 4 bases and J by 0 bases, with 3 bases of the junction left unmatched. Germline V gives CDR1 DFQATT, CDR2 SNEGSKA (reference sequence). The CDR3 loop spans 15 amino acids. The CDR3 loop reads CSAKSGGGSYNEQFF. As DNA, the CDR3 is TGCAGTGCTAAGAGCGGGGGGGGCTCCTACAATGAGCAGTTCTTC.